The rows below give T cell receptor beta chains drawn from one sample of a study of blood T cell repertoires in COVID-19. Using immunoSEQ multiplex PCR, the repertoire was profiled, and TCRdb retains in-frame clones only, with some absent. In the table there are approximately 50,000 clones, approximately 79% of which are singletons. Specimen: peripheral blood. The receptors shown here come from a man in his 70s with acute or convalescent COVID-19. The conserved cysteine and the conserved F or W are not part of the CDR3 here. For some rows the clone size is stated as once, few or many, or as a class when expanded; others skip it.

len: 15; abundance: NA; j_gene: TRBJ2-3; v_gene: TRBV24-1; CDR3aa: ATSDAGLAGGADTQY
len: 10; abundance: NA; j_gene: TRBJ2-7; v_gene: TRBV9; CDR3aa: ASSGATYEQY
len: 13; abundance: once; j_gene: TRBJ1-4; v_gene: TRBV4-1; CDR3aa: ASSQGRATNEKLF
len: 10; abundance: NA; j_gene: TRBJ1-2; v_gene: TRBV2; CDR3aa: ASRRTDYGYT
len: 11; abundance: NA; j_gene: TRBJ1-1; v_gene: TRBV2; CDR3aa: ASSGFELTEAF
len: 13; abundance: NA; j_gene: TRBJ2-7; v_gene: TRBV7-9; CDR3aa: ASSLLGQGRYEQY
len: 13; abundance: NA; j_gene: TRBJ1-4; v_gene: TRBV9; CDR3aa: ASSVDGRPSGKLF
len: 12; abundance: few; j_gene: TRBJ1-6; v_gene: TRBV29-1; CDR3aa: SARGGGRNSPLH
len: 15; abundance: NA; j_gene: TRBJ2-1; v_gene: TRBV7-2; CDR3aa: ASSLAPSGTSYNEQF
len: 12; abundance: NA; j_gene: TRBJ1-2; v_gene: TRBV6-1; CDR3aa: ASSETSPYYGYT
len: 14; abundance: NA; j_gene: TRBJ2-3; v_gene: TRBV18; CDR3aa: ASSPSGGTNTDTQY
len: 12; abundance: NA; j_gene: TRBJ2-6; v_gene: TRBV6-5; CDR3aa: ASRATAGANVLT
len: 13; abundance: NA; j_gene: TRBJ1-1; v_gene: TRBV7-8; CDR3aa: ASSFTGTGNTEAF
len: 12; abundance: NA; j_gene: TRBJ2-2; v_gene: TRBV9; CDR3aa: ASSVEGVTGELF
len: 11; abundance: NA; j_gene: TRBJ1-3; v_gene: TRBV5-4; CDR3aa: ASSWDSGNTIY
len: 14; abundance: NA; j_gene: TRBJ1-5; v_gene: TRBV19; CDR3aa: ASSIVRQGWDQPQH
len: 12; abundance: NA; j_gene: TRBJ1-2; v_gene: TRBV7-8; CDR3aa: ASSQQGLLYGYT
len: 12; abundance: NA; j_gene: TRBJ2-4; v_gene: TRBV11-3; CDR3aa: ASSFPQGSGFQY
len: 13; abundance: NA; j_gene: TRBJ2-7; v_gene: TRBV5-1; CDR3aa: ASSLEGTATYEQY
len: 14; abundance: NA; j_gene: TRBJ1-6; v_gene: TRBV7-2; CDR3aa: ASSSSRDRGRSPLH
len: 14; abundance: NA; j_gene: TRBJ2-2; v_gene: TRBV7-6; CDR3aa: ASSLAASGGSGELF
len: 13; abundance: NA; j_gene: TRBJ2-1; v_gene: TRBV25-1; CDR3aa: ASRPSGRARGEQF
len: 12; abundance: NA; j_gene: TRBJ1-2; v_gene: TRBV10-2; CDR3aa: ASSKVGLDYGYT
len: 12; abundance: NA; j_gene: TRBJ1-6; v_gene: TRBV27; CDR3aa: ASSFRDYGSPLH
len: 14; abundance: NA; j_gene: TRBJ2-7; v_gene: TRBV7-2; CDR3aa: ASSLVSGESTYEQY
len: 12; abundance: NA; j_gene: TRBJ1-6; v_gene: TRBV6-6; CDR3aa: ASSYQEFGSPLH
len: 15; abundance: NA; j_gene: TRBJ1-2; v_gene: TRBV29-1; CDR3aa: SVEGAGTGGPNYGYT
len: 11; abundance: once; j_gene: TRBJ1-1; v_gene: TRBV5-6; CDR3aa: ASGGLSNTEAF
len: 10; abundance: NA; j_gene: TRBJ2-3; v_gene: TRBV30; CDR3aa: AWSVFTGTQY
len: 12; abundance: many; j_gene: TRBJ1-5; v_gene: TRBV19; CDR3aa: ASSIAGYTQPQH
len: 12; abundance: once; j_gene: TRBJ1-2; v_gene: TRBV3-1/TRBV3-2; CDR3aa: ASSPPEARYGYT
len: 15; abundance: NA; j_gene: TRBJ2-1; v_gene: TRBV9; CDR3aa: ASSVALAREIDNEQF
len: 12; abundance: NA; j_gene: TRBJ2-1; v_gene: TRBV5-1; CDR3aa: ASNLGQGVREQF
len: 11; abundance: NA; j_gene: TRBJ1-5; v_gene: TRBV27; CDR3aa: ASSLSRARTQH
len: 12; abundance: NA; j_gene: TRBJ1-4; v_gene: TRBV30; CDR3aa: AWSLGTGVSKLF
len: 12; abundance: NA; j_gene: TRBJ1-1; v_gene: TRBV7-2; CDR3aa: ASSLYRKNTEAF
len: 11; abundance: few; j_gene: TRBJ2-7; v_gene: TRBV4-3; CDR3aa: ASSQDTYYEQY
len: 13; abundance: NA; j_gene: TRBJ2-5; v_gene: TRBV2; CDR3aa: ASSTGTLDGETQY
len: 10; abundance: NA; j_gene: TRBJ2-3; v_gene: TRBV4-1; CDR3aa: VFRLEPDTQY
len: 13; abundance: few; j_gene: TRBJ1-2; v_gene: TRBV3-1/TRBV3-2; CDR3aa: ASSPGGESNYGYT
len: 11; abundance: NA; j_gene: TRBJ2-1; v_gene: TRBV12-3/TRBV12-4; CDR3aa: ASRLLAQNEQF
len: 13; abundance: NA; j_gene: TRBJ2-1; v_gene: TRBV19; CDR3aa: ASSIQTGLGNEQF
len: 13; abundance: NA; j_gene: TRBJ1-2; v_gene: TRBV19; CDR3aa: ASRPTGTGPYGYT